These 17 T cell receptor beta chains originate from one sample sequenced in a study of blood T cells in healthy people across ages. The authors ran a second PCR of roughly 6 to 12 cycles using a sample-barcoded 5' primer and a J-beta primer mix. MiXCR, run by TCRdb on the 5' RACE reads, gives a single entry per CDR3 protein. The sample yields some 880,000 distinct CDR3 sequences, roughly 34% seen once. Input material: blood. These receptors all come from a man between 18 and 35 years old in good health.

The rearrangement uses TRBV24-1 and TRBJ2-1; D remains unclear. CDR1 is KGHDR, CDR2 SFDVKD, per germline. V was trimmed by 1 base and J by 0 bases, leaving 9 bases between them. This CDR3 spans 16 amino acids. The DNA of the CDR3 is TGTGCCACCAGTGATTTTCAGGAAACCTCCTACAATGAGCAGTTCTTC. Residues: CATSDFQETSYNEQFF.

V is TRBV12-3 or TRBV12-4 and J is TRBJ1-2; D perhaps matches TRBD1 (5 bases). V was shortened by 6 bases and J by 4 bases, with 15 bases between the two germline ends. The CDR3 has 14 residues. The chain's CDR3 is CASRTGTDAYGYTF. In DNA, the CDR3 is TGTGCCAGCAGGACGGGGACGGACGCCTATGGCTACACCTTC.

This clonotype has a handful of counts. This rearrangement joins TRBV6-1 to TRBJ1-2; D not resolved. The CDR3 is 17 residues long. Germline V gene sequence: CDR1 MNHNS, CDR2 SASEGT. V was clipped by 5 bases and J by 0 bases, with 19 bases between them. CDR3 bases: TGTGCCAGCAGTCGGGAGGCGTTGTCCACTACTAACTATGGCTACACCTTC. Amino acid sequence: CASSREALSTTNYGYTF.

This rearrangement joins TRBV7-3 to TRBJ2-1; 10 bases agree with TRBD1. V dropped 5 bases and J dropped 3; count of bases not matched to a gene: 7. The CDR3 is made up of 16 amino acids. CDR1 SGHTA and CDR2 FQGTGA come from the germline V gene. CDR3 coding DNA: TGTGCCAGCAGCGCTACCGGGACAGGGGACTACAATGAGCAGTTCTTC. Its translation is CASSATGTGDYNEQFF. The full variable domain, with the rest looked up from reference TRBV7-3 and TRBJ2-1, is GAGVSQTPSNKVTEKGKYVELRCDPISGHTALYWYRQSLGQGPEFLIYFQGTGAADDSGLPNDRFFAVRPEGSVSTLKIQRTERGDSAVYLCASSATGTGDYNEQFFGPGTRLTVL.

In regard to this clonotype: A junction boundary mismatches the germline segment, possibly from a read error. V and J are TRBV7-2 and TRBJ2-7; D is tentatively TRBD1 or TRBD2 (5 bases each). The CDR3 loop spans 15 amino acids. The germline gives CDR1 SGHTA, CDR2 FQGNSA. The CDR3 reads CASSLRQGASDEQYF. For the CDR3, the DNA is TGTGCCAGCAGCTTACGGCAGGGAGCCTCCGACGAGCAGTACTTC.

The CDR3 sequence is CSVERASETQYF. CDR3 nucleotides: TGCAGCGTTGAAAGGGCCTCAGAGACCCAGTACTTC. The chain employs TRBV29-1 and TRBJ2-5; D uncertain. The CDR3 is made up of 12 amino acids. CDR1 and CDR2 (germline): SQVTM, ANQGSEA. The ends were cut back, 2 bases at V and 4 bases at J, with 8 bases in the middle.

This clonotype came up many times. The V and J genes are TRBV5-1 and TRBJ2-3, with 10 bases lining up with TRBD2. V gave up 3 bases and J gave up 3 bases; unmatched junction bases: 4. CDR3 length: 15 amino acids. Germline V gene sequence: CDR1 SGHRS, CDR2 YFSETQ. DNA of the CDR3: TGCGCCAGCAGCTCCCAGCGGGGGGGAACAGATACGCAGTATTTT. Its translation is CASSSQRGGTDTQYF.

In its sample, this clonotype was seen many times. The chain has TRBV5-1 and TRBJ2-3; a weak D match, TRBD2 (6 bases). The CDR3 sequence is 14 residues long. Per the germline V gene, CDR1 is SGHRS and CDR2 is YFSETQ. V was clipped by 3 bases and J by 4 bases, with 12 bases between them. The CDR3 protein is CASSWGGVPDTQYF. CDR3 nucleotides: TGCGCCAGCAGCTGGGGCGGGGTTCCAGATACGCAGTATTTT.

In this sample, this clonotype turned up a few times. The V and J genes are TRBV4-3 and TRBJ2-1; the D call may be TRBD1 or TRBD2 (5 bases each). The germline V and J ends were trimmed by 4 bases and 8 bases, with 18 bases remaining between them. The germline gives CDR1 LGHNA, CDR2 YSLEER. The CDR3 is made up of 15 amino acids. The CDR3 DNA sequence: TGCGCCAGCAGCCCGGACACCCATGAGGGCGATGAGCAGTTCTTC. Protein product: CASSPDTHEGDEQFF.

This chain joins TRBV6-5 and TRBJ1-4; 11 bases align to TRBD1. Germline-derived CDR1 and CDR2 are MNHEY and SVGAGI. CDR3 size: 15 residues. Trimming cost V 6 bases and J 3 bases; bases outside gene matches: 3. The DNA of the CDR3 is TGTGCCAGCAGCCGGACAGGGGGCTCTAATGAAAAACTGTTTTTT. Residues: CASSRTGGSNEKLFF.

V is TRBV5-5 and J is TRBJ1-5, with D unresolved. Germline V lookup: CDR1 SGHKS, CDR2 YYEKEE (reference sequence). V dropped 3 bases and J dropped 2 bases, with 12 bases sitting between them. The CDR3 is 15 amino acids. CDR3 loop: CASSSSPEGNQPQHF. In DNA form, the CDR3 reads TGTGCCAGCAGCTCTAGCCCGGAGGGCAATCAGCCCCAGCATTTT.

This clonotype was counted between two and nine times. The rearrangement links TRBV25-1 to TRBJ1-2; the D gene is possibly TRBD1 (5 bases). CDR3 length equals 15 residues. Germline loops: CDR1 MGHDK, CDR2 SYGVNS. Trimming pared 3 bases from V and 4 bases from J, leaving 15 bases between. This chain's CDR3 is CASSEARGVVYGYTF. As DNA, the CDR3 is TGTGCCAGCAGTGAGGCGAGGGGCGTTGTCTATGGCTACACCTTC.

The chain carries TRBV9 and TRBJ1-4, with 7 positions matching TRBD1. Trimming at V came to 4 bases and at J to 13 bases, leaving 7 bases not matched to a gene. The CDR3 covers 12 residues. Germline CDR1 and CDR2: SGDLS and YYNGEE. CDR3 coding DNA: TGTGCCAGCAGCCCCGCCGCAGGGGGACTGTTTTTT. It is translated as CASSPAAGGLFF.

The J gene is TRBJ2-7, the V gene TRBV5-1, with TRBD1 matching 8 bases. The J segment lost 2 bases and the V segment lost 5 bases, leaving 3 bases of the junction unmatched. Germline values: CDR1 SGHRS, CDR2 YFSETQ. The CDR3 has 13 amino acids. The CDR3 coding sequence is TGCGCCAGCAGGTCGACAGGGGCCTACGAGCAGTACTTC. Translation: CASRSTGAYEQYF.

In its sample, this clonotype was seen once. This chain connects TRBV27 to TRBJ1-1; 8 bases are shared with TRBD1. V shed 4 bases, J shed 0 bases, and the junction held 7 bases outside the gene matches. Germline CDR1 MNHEY, CDR2 SMNVEV (reference sequence). This CDR3 has 16 amino acids. Here the CDR3 reads CASSSWTGLMNTEAFF. The CDR3 nucleotides are TGTGCCAGCAGTTCATGGACAGGGCTTATGAACACTGAAGCTTTCTTT.

The chain uses TRBV4-2 and TRBJ2-3, with D perhaps TRBD2 (6 bases). Germline V CDR1 and CDR2: LGHNA, YNFKEQ. The CDR3 length is 16 residues. Trimming removed 3 bases at V and 0 bases at J, with 13 bases between. The DNA of the CDR3 is TGTGCCAGCAGCCAGAACCGGGACTTAAGCACAGATACGCAGTATTTT. This codes for CASSQNRDLSTDTQYF.

The CDR3 spells CASSVQTSGGNEQFF. In DNA form, the CDR3 reads TGCGCCAGCAGCGTACAAACTAGCGGGGGGAATGAGCAGTTCTTC. The chain links TRBV5-1 to TRBJ2-1, with 12 bases lining up with TRBD2. Looked up from germline, CDR1 is SGHRS and CDR2 is YFSETQ. The CDR3 is 15 amino acids. V trimming: 4 bases; J trimming: 7 bases; junction bases outside the gene matches: 6.